A single sample gave rise to the 11 T cell receptor beta chains below, sequenced in a study of T cell responses to AZD1222 COVID-19 vaccine. Profiled with immunoSEQ multiplex PCR; TCRdb holds only in-frame clones, not every one. Of 200,000 or so clones in the sample, about 90% were seen once. The material sequenced was peripheral blood, taken on day 0 of AZD1222 vaccination. The receptors come from an adult in good health.

The rearrangement uses TRBV4-1 and TRBJ2-5; 8 bases fit TRBD2. Germline CDR1 and CDR2: MGHRA and YSYEKL. V lost 4 bases, J lost 5 bases, and 9 bases stayed unmatched. CDR3 length: 15 amino acids. DNA for the CDR3: TGCGCCAGCAGCCGCACGGGACTAGTTCGCGAGACCCAGTACTTC. This translates into CASSRTGLVRETQYF.

This clone was picked up one time. The chain has TRBV19 and TRBJ2-2; D may be TRBD2 (5 bases). Germline V gene data show CDR1 as LNHDA and CDR2 as SQIVND (reference sequence). The ends were cut back, 5 bases at V and 2 bases at J, with 15 bases in the middle. There are 16 residues in the CDR3. The CDR3, as DNA: TGTGCCAGTAGTCCCCCCCGGACTCCTAACACCGGGGAGCTGTTTTTT. This gives the protein CASSPPRTPNTGELFF.

This clone is a singleton in its sample. V and J are TRBV28 and TRBJ1-2, with a possible D match to TRBD1 (6 bases). In germline, CDR1 is MDHEN, CDR2 SYDVKM. The CDR3 length is 18 residues. The V end was cut by 10 bases, the J end by 4 bases, with 31 bases between. CDR3 amino acids: CAIDPPQGTSIAFYGYTF. The CDR3 nucleotides read TGTGCCATCGACCCCCCGCAGGGGACCTCCATCGCTTTCTATGGCTACACCTTC.

The chain combines TRBV7-9 with TRBJ2-1; 8 nucleotides line up with TRBD2. V gave up 0 bases and J gave up 1 base; unmatched junction bases: 8. The CDR3 loop spans 18 amino acids. Germline values: CDR1 SEHNR, CDR2 FQNEAQ (reference sequence). Written as DNA, the CDR3 is TGTGCCAGCAGCTTAGCAGCGACGGGAGGGCCGTCCTACAATGAGCAGTTCTTC. This translates into CASSLAATGGPSYNEQFF.

This clone has just a few counts. The chain carries TRBV7-2 and TRBJ2-1; 8 bases line up with TRBD1. This CDR3 comprises 13 residues. Germline values: CDR1 SGHTA, CDR2 FQGNSA. V lost 5 bases and J lost 6; bases outside the gene matches: 3. The CDR3 here is CASSTTGGNEQFF. CDR3 DNA: TGTGCCAGCAGCACAACAGGGGGCAATGAGCAGTTCTTC.

This chain connects TRBV28 to TRBJ1-2, with D possibly matching TRBD1 (6 bases). The germline CDR1 and CDR2 sequences are MDHEN and SYDVKM. V gave up 7 bases and J gave up 1 base, with 10 bases separating them. The CDR3 runs to 13 residues. CDR3 region: CASNQQGNYGYTF. The CDR3 nucleotides read TGTGCCAGCAATCAACAGGGTAACTATGGCTACACCTTC.

The V gene is TRBV6-5, the J gene TRBJ1-1; D is unclear. Looked up from germline, CDR1 is MNHEY and CDR2 is SVGAGI. Trimming left V 5 bases short and J 3 bases short, with 16 bases between. The CDR3 has 15 residues. This chain's CDR3 is CASSLTSQADTEAFF. CDR3 in DNA: TGTGCCAGCAGTCTCACTTCGCAGGCCGACACTGAAGCTTTCTTT.

The rearrangement joins TRBV28 to TRBJ2-7; 7 nucleotides line up with TRBD1. The CDR3 consists of 15 residues. Germline CDR1 MDHEN, CDR2 SYDVKM. The V gene end was trimmed by 3 bases and the J gene end by 5 bases; junction bases not matched to a gene: 10. CDR3 in DNA: TGTGCCAGCAGTTTGCCCTCCCCGGGACAGAACGAGCAGTACTTC. This codes for CASSLPSPGQNEQYF.

The rearrangement links TRBV6-4 to TRBJ2-2; 10 bases are a match to TRBD2. This CDR3 is 15 amino acids long. The germline gives CDR1 MRHNA, CDR2 SNTAGT. Trimming took 5 bases from V and 1 from J; bases not matched to a gene: 1. The CDR3 DNA is TGTGCCAGCAGTTCTAGCGGGAGGAACACCGGGGAGCTGTTTTTT. Translated: CASSSSGRNTGELFF.

The rearrangement joins TRBV12-5 to TRBJ2-2, with 12 positions matching TRBD2. V trimming: 5 bases; J trimming: 6 bases; junction bases outside the gene matches: 4. The CDR3 is 15 residues long. Germline-derived CDR1 and CDR2 are LGHNT and FRNRAP. CDR3 sequence reads: CASGLAGGPAGELFF. CDR3 bases: TGTGCTAGTGGTCTAGCGGGAGGGCCAGCCGGGGAGCTGTTTTTT.

V and J are TRBV10-3 and TRBJ2-7; D assignment may be TRBD1 or TRBD2 (5 bases each). Germline CDR1 is ENHRY and CDR2 is SYGVKD. The CDR3 sequence is 14 residues long. V was cut by 5 bases and J by 4 bases, with 15 bases left in between. This CDR3 reads CAISTGTRGYEQYF. As DNA, the CDR3 is TGTGCCATCAGTACCGGGACCAGAGGATACGAGCAGTACTTC.